This T cell receptor (beta chain) derives from a study of blood T cell repertoires in COVID-19. Study details: Sites across the United States, Italy and Spain contributed samples from acute and convalescent COVID-19. T cells, B-cell-depleted T cells, or PBMCs supplied cDNA or gDNA.

In the authors' workflow: Scientists estimated how many nucleated cells there were by amplifying reference gene primers. Method: immunoSEQ multiplex PCR; TCRdb's copy keeps in-frame clones and lacks some. V, J and clone size derive from that table, while D and trimming were established from the DNA sequence. The table includes approximately 670,000 clones, about nine tenths detected once. Sequencing used peripheral blood. The clonotype was recovered from a woman aged 18-29 years with acute or convalescent COVID-19.

The CDR3, as DNA: TGTGCCAGCAGCTCTATGGACAGGCGAGCTTTCTTT. Protein product: CASSSMDRRAFF. V and J are TRBV5-6 and TRBJ1-1; TRBD1 agrees at 7 bases. The CDR3 contains 12 residues. Germline loops: CDR1 SGHDT, CDR2 YYEEEE. The V gene end was trimmed by 3 bases and the J gene end by 10 bases; junction bases not matched to a gene: 6.